This T cell receptor (beta chain) derives from a study of T cell responses to AZD1222 COVID-19 vaccine. As for the study in general: Pooled together were second doses at about 4 or about 12 weeks.

General study findings and limits: Repertoires were obtained solely post-peak T cell response.

Measured with immunoSEQ multiplex PCR; TCRdb has only the in-frame clones, and not every one. The sample has 160,000 or so clones, under 95% seen once. A note on this clone: Its matching antigen is unknown.

Source: peripheral blood, taken on day 0 of AZD1222 vaccination. The receptor's source is an adult in good health.

The CDR3 reads CASSEGGVSNQPQHF. Written as DNA, the CDR3 is TGTGCCAGCAGTGAAGGGGGCGTGAGCAATCAGCCCCAGCATTTT. V and J are TRBV6-1 and TRBJ1-5; D is possibly TRBD1 (5 bases). This CDR3 spans 15 amino acids. Germline lookup yields CDR1 MNHNS and CDR2 SASEGT. Trimming shortened V by 1 base and J by 1 base, and 8 bases separated the two germline ends.